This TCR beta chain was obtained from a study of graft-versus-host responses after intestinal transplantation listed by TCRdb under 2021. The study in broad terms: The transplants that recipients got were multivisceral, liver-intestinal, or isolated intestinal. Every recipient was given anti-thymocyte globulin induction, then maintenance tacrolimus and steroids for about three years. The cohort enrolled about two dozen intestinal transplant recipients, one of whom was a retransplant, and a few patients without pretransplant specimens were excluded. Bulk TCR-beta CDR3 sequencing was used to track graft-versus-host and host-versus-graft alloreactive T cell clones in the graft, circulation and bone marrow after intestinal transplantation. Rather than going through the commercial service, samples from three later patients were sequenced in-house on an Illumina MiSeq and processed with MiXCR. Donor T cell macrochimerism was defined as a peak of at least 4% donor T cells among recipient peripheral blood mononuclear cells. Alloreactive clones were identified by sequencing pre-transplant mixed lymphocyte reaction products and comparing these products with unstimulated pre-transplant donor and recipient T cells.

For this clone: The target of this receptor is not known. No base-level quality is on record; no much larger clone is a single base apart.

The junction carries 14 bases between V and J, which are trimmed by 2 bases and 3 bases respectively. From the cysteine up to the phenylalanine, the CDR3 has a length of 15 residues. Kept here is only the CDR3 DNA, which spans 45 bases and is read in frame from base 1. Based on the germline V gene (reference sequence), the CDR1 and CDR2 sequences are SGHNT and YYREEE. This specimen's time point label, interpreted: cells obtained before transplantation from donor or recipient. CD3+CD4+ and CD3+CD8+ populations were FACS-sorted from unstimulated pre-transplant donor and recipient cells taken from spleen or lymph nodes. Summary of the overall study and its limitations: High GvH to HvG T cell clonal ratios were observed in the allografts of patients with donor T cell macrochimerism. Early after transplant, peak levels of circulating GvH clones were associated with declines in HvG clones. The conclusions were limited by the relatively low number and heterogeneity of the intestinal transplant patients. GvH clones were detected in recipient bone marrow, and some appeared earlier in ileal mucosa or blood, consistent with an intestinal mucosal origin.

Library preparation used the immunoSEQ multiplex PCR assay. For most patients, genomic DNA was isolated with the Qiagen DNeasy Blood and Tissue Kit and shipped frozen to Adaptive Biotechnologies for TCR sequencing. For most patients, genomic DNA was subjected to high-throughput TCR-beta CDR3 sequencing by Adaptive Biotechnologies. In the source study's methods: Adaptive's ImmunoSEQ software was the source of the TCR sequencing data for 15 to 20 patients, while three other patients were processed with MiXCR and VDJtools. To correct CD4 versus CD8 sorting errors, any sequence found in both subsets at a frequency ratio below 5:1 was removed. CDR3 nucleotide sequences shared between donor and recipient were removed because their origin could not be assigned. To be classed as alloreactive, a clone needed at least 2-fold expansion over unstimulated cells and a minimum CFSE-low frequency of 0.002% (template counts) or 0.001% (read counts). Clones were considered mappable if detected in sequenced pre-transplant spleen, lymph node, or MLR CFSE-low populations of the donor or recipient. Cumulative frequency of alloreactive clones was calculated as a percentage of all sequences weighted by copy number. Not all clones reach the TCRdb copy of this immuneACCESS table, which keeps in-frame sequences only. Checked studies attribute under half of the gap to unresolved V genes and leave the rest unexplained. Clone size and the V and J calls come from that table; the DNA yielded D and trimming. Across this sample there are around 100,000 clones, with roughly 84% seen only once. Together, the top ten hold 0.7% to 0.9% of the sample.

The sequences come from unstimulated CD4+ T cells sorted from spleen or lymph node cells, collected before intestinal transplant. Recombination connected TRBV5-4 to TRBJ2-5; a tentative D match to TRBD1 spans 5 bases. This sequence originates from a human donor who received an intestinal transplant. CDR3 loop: CASSLTTEPKETQYF. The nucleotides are TGTGCCAGCAGCTTAACGACAGAACCCAAAGAGACCCAGTACTTC.